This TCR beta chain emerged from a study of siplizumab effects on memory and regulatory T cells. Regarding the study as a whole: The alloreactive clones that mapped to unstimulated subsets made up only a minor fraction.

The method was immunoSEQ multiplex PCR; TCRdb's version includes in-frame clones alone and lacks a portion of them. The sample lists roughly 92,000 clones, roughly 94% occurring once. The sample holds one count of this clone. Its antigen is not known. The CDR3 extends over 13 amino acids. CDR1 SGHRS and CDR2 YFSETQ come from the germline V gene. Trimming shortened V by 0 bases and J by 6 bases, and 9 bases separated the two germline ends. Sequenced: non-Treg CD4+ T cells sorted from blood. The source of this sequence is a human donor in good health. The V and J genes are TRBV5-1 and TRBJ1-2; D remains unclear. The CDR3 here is CASSLGPLNGYTF. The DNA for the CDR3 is TGCGCCAGCAGCTTGGGCCCTCTGAATGGCTACACCTTC. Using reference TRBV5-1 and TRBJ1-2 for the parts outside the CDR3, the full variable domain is KAGVTQTPRYLIKTRGQQVTLSCSPISGHRSVSWYQQTPGQGLQFLFEYFSETQRNKGNFPGRFSGRQFSNSRSEMNVSTLELGDSALYLCASSLGPLNGYTFGSGTRLTVV.